This TCR beta chain was sequenced for a study of blood T cell repertoires in COVID-19. Study details: From the United States, Italy and Spain came samples of acute and convalescent COVID-19.

CDR3 length equals 14 residues. Trimming at V came to 4 bases and at J to 6 bases, leaving 6 bases not matched to a gene. Germline CDR1 reads SGHRS; CDR2 reads YFSETQ. The method was immunoSEQ multiplex PCR; TCRdb's version includes in-frame clones alone and lacks a portion of them. This sample yields 150,000 or so clones, of which about 80% are seen a single time; 25% to 30% belongs to the top ten. This receptor was identified in a woman in her fifties or sixties with acute or convalescent COVID-19. The rearrangement joins TRBV5-1 to TRBJ2-7; 11 bases are shared with TRBD1. The sequencing sample was made of peripheral blood. The CDR3 here is CASSQNGQGAEQYF. DNA of the CDR3: TGCGCCAGCAGCCAGAATGGACAGGGGGCCGAGCAGTACTTC.